The 15 T cell receptor beta chains below all came from one sample that was sequenced in a study of siplizumab effects on memory and regulatory T cells. Repertoires were generated with immunoSEQ multiplex PCR, while TCRdb's copy carries only in-frame clones and drops some. The sample consists of 15,000 to 20,000 clones, 44% of them appearing once. Researchers maintained the mixed lymphocyte reaction cells in coculture at 37°C for 6 days. Their antigens remain unidentified. The sequenced sample was CFSE-low (dividing) CD4+ T cells sorted from an allogeneic mixed lymphocyte reaction. The receptors come from a human donor in good health; the cells came from an allogeneic mixed lymphocyte reaction. Some clones in this sample may be carry-over from other donors' samples.

This clone appeared a few times. The rearrangement joins TRBV12-5 to TRBJ2-1; no clear D gene. The CDR3 is 14 amino acids. V gave up 6 bases and J gave up 3 bases, with 12 bases separating them. Germline V gives CDR1 LGHNT, CDR2 FRNRAP. CDR3 bases: TGTGCTAGTGGCCGCCCCGCCCACTACAATGAGCAGTTCTTC. Protein: CASGRPAHYNEQFF.

The chain carries TRBV9 and TRBJ2-1; 10 nucleotides agree with TRBD2. V trimming: 0 bases; J trimming: 9 bases; junction bases outside the gene matches: 6. The CDR3 is made up of 15 amino acids. Germline V gene data show CDR1 as SGDLS and CDR2 as YYNGEE. The CDR3 sequence: CASSVVRASGGEQFF. CDR3 DNA sequence: TGTGCCAGCAGCGTAGTTCGGGCTAGCGGGGGTGAGCAGTTCTTC.

In DNA form, the CDR3 reads TGTGCCAGCACCCGGGGGCTTTATAATTCACCCCTCCACTTT. Amino acid sequence: CASTRGLYNSPLHF. V and J are TRBV6-5 and TRBJ1-6; tentatively, D is TRBD1 (6 bases). This CDR3 region has 14 residues. Per the germline V gene, CDR1 is MNHEY and CDR2 is SVGAGI. The germline V and J ends were trimmed by 7 bases and 4 bases, with 11 bases remaining between them.

This chain connects TRBV9 to TRBJ2-1, with 8 bases identical to TRBD2. The junction had 17 bases not matched to a gene; V was cut back by 2 bases and J by 4 bases. The CDR3 loop spans 19 amino acids. The germline V gene encodes CDR1 SGDLS and CDR2 YYNGEE. The CDR3 DNA follows: TGTGCCAGCAGCGTGATACGAGGGGCTAGCGGGCAGTTTTACAATGAGCAGTTCTTC. Translated, it gives CASSVIRGASGQFYNEQFF.

In its sample, this clone was seen a few times. The chain carries TRBV18 and TRBJ1-1, with D perhaps TRBD1 (5 bases). This CDR3 is 16 amino acids long. The germline CDR1 and CDR2 sequences are KGHSH and LQKENI. The ends were cut back, 5 bases at V and 4 bases at J, with 20 bases in the middle. The CDR3 region has the DNA TGTGCCAGCTCAGGGGCTTTGGGGGGAGTGGGCACTGAAGCTTTCTTT. This encodes CASSGALGGVGTEAFF.

The chain has TRBV6-5 and TRBJ2-1, with 8 bases that match TRBD1. There are 15 residues in the CDR3. V was clipped by 6 bases and J by 0 bases; unmatched bases: 4. The germline V gene encodes CDR1 MNHEY and CDR2 SVGAGI. The CDR3 bases are TGTGCCAGCAGGGACAGGGTTTCCTCCTACAATGAGCAGTTCTTC. This encodes CASRDRVSSYNEQFF.

There are a few counts of this clone. This chain joins TRBV7-9 and TRBJ2-1; no reliable D call. Germline V gene lookup returns CDR1 SEHNR and CDR2 FQNEAQ (reference sequence). Trimming shortened V by 3 bases and J by 12 bases, and 18 bases separated the two germline ends. The CDR3 has 14 amino acids. This chain's CDR3 is CASSFWALDEGQFF. In nucleotides, the CDR3 is TGTGCCAGCAGCTTCTGGGCCCTCGACGAAGGGCAGTTCTTC.

The gene calls are TRBV6-5 and TRBJ2-5, with 11 bases identical to TRBD2. This CDR3 comprises 15 residues. Germline V CDR1 and CDR2: MNHEY, SVGAGI. Unmatched junction bases numbered 10, after V lost 10 bases and J lost 3 bases. The CDR3 DNA sequence: TGTGCCACCTGCCCGGGGGGACTAGCGGAAGAGACCCAGTACTTC. It specifies CATCPGGLAEETQYF.

The chain carries TRBV6-5 and TRBJ2-7; unclear D gene. The V end was cut by 5 bases, the J end by 2 bases, with 10 bases between. Germline V gene sequence: CDR1 MNHEY, CDR2 SVGAGI. The length of the CDR3 is 13 residues. The CDR3 bases are TGTGCCAGCAGTCGGACGGCTACCTACGAGCAGTACTTC. Amino acids: CASSRTATYEQYF.

The rearrangement joins TRBV10-1 to TRBJ2-7, with D maybe TRBD1 (5 bases). The V and J ends lost 0 bases and 6 bases respectively, with 18 bases between them. The germline gives CDR1 WNHNN, CDR2 SYGVQD (reference sequence). CDR3 size: 16 residues. CDR3 sequence (DNA): TGCGCCAGCAGTGAGTCCCGCCCGGAGATAACAGGCGAGCAGTACTTC. Translated, it gives CASSESRPEITGEQYF.

There are a few counts of this clone. This chain links TRBV30 with TRBJ1-2; D perhaps matches TRBD1 (5 bases). The germline V gene has CDR1 GTSNPN and CDR2 SVGIG (reference sequence). The ends were cut back, 6 bases at V and 8 bases at J, with 16 bases in the middle. This CDR3 has 12 amino acids. The DNA of the CDR3 is TGTGCCTGCAGAGGGGAAATCGACGGCTACACCTTC. It encodes CACRGEIDGYTF.

This chain connects TRBV6-6 to TRBJ1-1; 8 bases fit TRBD1. Looked up from germline, CDR1 is MNHNY and CDR2 is SVGAGI (reference sequence). The CDR3 consists of 15 residues. V lost 2 bases and J lost 4; bases outside the gene matches: 6. In DNA, the CDR3 is TGTGCCAGCAGTTACCCCGGACAGGGAGGCACTGAAGCTTTCTTT. Encoded protein: CASSYPGQGGTEAFF.

This clone was seen more than once but under ten times. The chain employs TRBV6-5 and TRBJ2-7, with D hard to call. The CDR3 loop spans 14 amino acids. Germline V gives CDR1 MNHEY, CDR2 SVGAGI. V lost 5 bases and J lost 6, with 17 bases in between. CDR3 bases: TGTGCCAGCAGTATCCTAATTTGGGTCGGCGAGCAGTACTTC. Amino acid sequence: CASSILIWVGEQYF.

This clone has more than one count but fewer than ten. CDR3 amino acids: CASSDFPGSSTDTQYF. The CDR3 DNA reads TGTGCCAGCAGTGACTTTCCGGGAAGCAGCACAGATACGCAGTATTTT. The chain uses TRBV6-4 and TRBJ2-3, with a weak D call TRBD2 (5 bases). The germline CDR1 and CDR2 sequences are MRHNA and SNTAGT. The CDR3 sequence is 16 residues long. Deletions cut 1 base from V and 0 bases from J, with 11 bases between.

The J gene is TRBJ1-1, the V gene TRBV6-9; D is uncertain. From germline, CDR1 is MNHGY and CDR2 SVAAGI. CDR3 length: 14 residues. V lost 5 bases and J 1 base, leaving 11 bases between the germline ends. DNA of the CDR3: TGTGCCAGCAGTCTCCAGACGGGGAACACTGAAGCTTTCTTT. Protein product: CASSLQTGNTEAFF.